This paragraph reports one TCR beta chain. This entry is derived from a study of blood T cell repertoires in COVID-19. Study information: Samples representing acute and convalescent COVID-19 were sourced from the United States, Italy and Spain.

Germline V gene lookup returns CDR1 MDHEN and CDR2 SYDVKM. CDR3 size: 13 residues. V lost 8 bases, J lost 4 bases, and 14 bases lay in between. In the original analysis: Amplification of reference gene primers provided the estimated nucleated cell counts. The protocol was immunoSEQ multiplex PCR, while the TCRdb copy is restricted to in-frame clones and leaves out a portion. V, J and clone size were drawn from that table, and D and trimming were deduced from the DNA. This sample carries some 350,000 clones, 88% of them seen once, and the ten largest clones take about 5%. All enrollees were roughly 18 to 90 years old and from roughly 26 US areas.

The specimen was PBMCs or T cells enriched from blood (not recorded which). The chain has TRBV28 and TRBJ1-2; D might be TRBD1 (5 bases). The TCR sequence derives from a man between 25 and 39 years old who had recovered from COVID-19. Here the CDR3 reads CASQSGNGYGYTF. The CDR3 coding sequence is TGTGCCAGCCAATCAGGGAACGGCTATGGCTACACCTTC.